These T cell receptor beta chains were read from a single sample in a study of T cell changes during pregnancy in multiple sclerosis. Produced via immunoSEQ multiplex PCR; TCRdb's table is partial and in-frame only. The sample lists over 50,000 clones, around 89% occurring once. Sequenced material: peripheral blood, taken in the first trimester of pregnancy. All receptors come from a female donor in good health, enrolled as a control in a pregnancy study. Both conserved end residues are part of each CDR3. The D gene is left open where the match is weak. The size field is filled for only some rows; it gives once, few, many or a size class.

D gene	V gene	clone size	J gene	CDR3 protein	CDR3 DNA
TRBD2	TRBV7-2	.	TRBJ2-7	CASSFSGGPYEQYF	TGTGCCAGCAGCTTTAGCGGGGGGCCCTACGAGCAGTACTTC
.	TRBV29-1	.	TRBJ1-1	CSVDPTGFTEAFF	TGCAGCGTTGATCCTACAGGGTTCACTGAAGCTTTCTTT
.	TRBV7-3	.	TRBJ2-3	CASSTRGFRTDTQYF	TGTGCCAGCAGCACTCGGGGGTTCCGCACAGATACGCAGTATTTT
.	TRBV12-5	once	TRBJ1-1	CACGRQVNTEAFF	TGTGCCTGTGGGCGCCAAGTTAACACTGAAGCTTTCTTT
TRBD2	TRBV7-9	.	TRBJ2-3	CASRRGDGTDTQYF	TGTGCCAGCAGGCGGGGGGACGGCACAGATACGCAGTATTTT
.	TRBV18	.	TRBJ1-4	CASSRFDLGQRSNEKLFF	TGTGCCAGCTCACGCTTTGATCTGGGACAAAGGTCCAATGAAAAACTGTTTTTT
.	TRBV19	.	TRBJ1-5	CASISDSAAYQPQHF	TGTGCCAGTATATCGGACTCCGCGGCTTATCAGCCCCAGCATTTT
TRBD1	TRBV11-3	.	TRBJ1-6	CASSEKSGQINSPLHF	TGTGCCAGCAGCGAAAAATCGGGACAGATTAATTCACCCCTCCACTTT
.	TRBV28	.	TRBJ1-2	CASSLQGSYGYTF	TGTGCCAGCAGTTTGCAGGGCTCCTATGGCTACACCTTC
TRBD1	TRBV15	.	TRBJ2-6	CATSREGGGSGANVLTF	TGTGCCACCAGCAGAGAAGGGGGCGGGTCTGGGGCCAACGTCCTGACTTTC
.	TRBV7-9	.	TRBJ1-1	CASSPEGVTEAFF	TGTGCCAGCAGCCCAGAGGGAGTCACTGAAGCTTTCTTT
TRBD1	TRBV2	.	TRBJ2-3	CASSETGQGVDTQYF	TGTGCCAGCAGTGAAACGGGACAGGGTGTGGATACGCAGTATTTT
TRBD2	TRBV4-2	.	TRBJ2-5	CASSQEPSGGGTQYF	TGTGCCAGCAGCCAAGAGCCTAGCGGGGGTGGGACCCAGTACTTC
TRBD1	TRBV12-5	.	TRBJ1-5	CASGRTGSNQPQHF	TGTGCTAGTGGGAGGACAGGGAGCAATCAGCCCCAGCATTTT
.	TRBV6-5	once	TRBJ2-3	CASSYWDNQIDTQYF	TGTGCCAGCAGTTATTGGGACAACCAAATAGATACGCAGTATTTT
.	TRBV30	.	TRBJ1-5	CAWSQDRSNQPQHF	TGTGCCTGGAGTCAGGACAGAAGCAATCAGCCCCAGCATTTT
.	TRBV4-1	.	TRBJ1-1	CASSLRLVMNTEAFF	TGCGCCAGCAGCCTCCGACTTGTCATGAACACTGAAGCTTTCTTT
.	TRBV7-3	.	TRBJ1-6	CASSLMGPGNSPLHF	TGTGCCAGCAGCTTAATGGGTCCGGGTAATTCACCCCTCCACTTT
TRBD1	TRBV27	.	TRBJ2-7	CASSSPGQGSSYEQYF	TGTGCCAGCAGTTCCCCAGGACAGGGGAGCTCCTACGAGCAGTACTTC
.	TRBV5-4	.	TRBJ1-1	CASSLNVGRGTEAFF	TGTGCCAGCAGCTTGAATGTTGGGAGGGGAACTGAAGCTTTCTTT
TRBD1	TRBV19	.	TRBJ1-2	CASSEGADYGYTF	TGTGCCAGTAGTGAGGGGGCCGATTATGGCTACACCTTC
.	TRBV6-4	.	TRBJ2-7	CASSVRDSYEQYF	TGTGCCAGCAGTGTCAGGGATTCCTACGAGCAGTACTTC
.	TRBV7-9	.	TRBJ1-1	CASSLIEGVEAFF	TGTGCCAGCAGCTTAATTGAGGGCGTTGAAGCTTTCTTT
.	TRBV7-2	.	TRBJ1-3	CASSFQGGNTIYF	TGTGCCAGCAGCTTCCAGGGGGGAAACACCATATATTTT
.	TRBV21-1	.	TRBJ1-2	CASSKGNLTDILEFSYTF	TGTGCCAGCAGCAAAGGGAATTTGACAGACATACTGGAGTTTAGCTACACCTTC
.	TRBV6-5	.	TRBJ2-7	CASSRRGEQYF	TGTGCCAGCAGCCGACGGGGCGAGCAGTACTTC
TRBD1	TRBV15	.	TRBJ1-4	CATSRVTGDEKLFF	TGTGCCACCAGCAGAGTAACAGGGGATGAAAAACTGTTTTTT